These 14 T cell receptor beta chains were sequenced from one sample in a study of blood T cell repertoires in COVID-19. The protocol was immunoSEQ multiplex PCR, while the TCRdb copy is restricted to in-frame clones and leaves out a portion. The top ten hold about 20% of the sample, which has about 120,000 clones, more than 85% seen once. The sample comprised peripheral blood. The origin of the receptors is a human donor with acute or convalescent COVID-19. The donor label of this sample is uncertain.

This clone has just a few counts. The chain recombines TRBV4-3 with TRBJ1-4, with D perhaps TRBD1 (5 bases). The germline V gene has CDR1 LGHNA and CDR2 YSLEER. The ends were cut back, 0 bases at V and 0 bases at J, with 11 bases in the middle. This CDR3 is built from 17 residues. The CDR3 DNA is TGCGCCAGCAGCCAAGATGAACAGGTTGCAACTAATGAAAAACTGTTTTTT. It specifies CASSQDEQVATNEKLFF.

The rearrangement joins TRBV2 to TRBJ2-4; 11 bases align to TRBD2. This CDR3 has 16 residues. J gave up 6 bases and V 5 bases, and 9 bases lay outside the gene matches. CDR1 is SNHLY and CDR2 is FYNNEI in the germline V gene. CDR3 bases: TGTGCCAGCAGTAGGGGACTAGCGGAAGGTAGAAACATTCAGTACTTC. Amino acids: CASSRGLAEGRNIQYF.

This clone was picked up a small number of times. The V and J genes are TRBV28 and TRBJ1-4; TRBD1 is a possible D gene (6 bases). V was shortened by 5 bases and J by 5 bases, with 18 bases between the two germline ends. The CDR3 contains 16 residues. The germline gives CDR1 MDHEN, CDR2 SYDVKM. The CDR3 protein is CASSTPLQGLNEKLFF. The CDR3 DNA follows: TGTGCCAGCAGTACGCCTCTACAGGGACTAAATGAAAAACTGTTTTTT.

The CDR3 region has the DNA TGTGCCAGCTCACCACAGCTCGGGAGAGGTTGGGAAAAACTGTTTTTT. The encoded protein is CASSPQLGRGWEKLFF. The J gene is TRBJ1-4, the V gene TRBV18; D ambiguous. Trimming shortened V by 1 base and J by 8 bases, and 17 bases separated the two germline ends. From germline, CDR1 is KGHSH and CDR2 LQKENI. This CDR3 has 16 amino acids.

The CDR3: CASGTGYGTEAFF. The CDR3 DNA reads as TGTGCTAGTGGTACAGGGTATGGCACTGAAGCTTTCTTT. The chain carries TRBV12-5 and TRBJ1-1; D might be TRBD1 (6 bases). CDR3 length equals 13 residues. V lost 5 bases, J lost 4 bases, and 11 bases lay in between. Germline CDR1 LGHNT, CDR2 FRNRAP.

CDR3 sequence reads: CATSRETGRNTEAFF. DNA for the CDR3: TGTGCCACCAGCAGAGAGACAGGAAGGAACACTGAAGCTTTCTTT. This sequence joins TRBV15 and TRBJ1-1; maybe TRBD1 (6 bases). The CDR3 totals 15 residues. Germline lookup yields CDR1 LNHNV and CDR2 YYDKDF (reference sequence). V was shortened by 0 bases and J by 1 base, with 9 bases between the two germline ends.

Written as DNA, the CDR3 is TGTGCCACCAGCAGGGCCAGGGGTCGCTACACCTTC. This codes for CATSRARGRYTF. The chain uses TRBV15 and TRBJ1-2, with D possibly matching TRBD1 (6 bases). CDR1 LNHNV and CDR2 YYDKDF come from the germline V gene (reference sequence). This CDR3 is 12 amino acids long. Trimming left V 3 bases short and J 9 bases short, with 11 bases between.

The chain joins TRBV6-5 to TRBJ1-6, with unresolved D. V was cut by 3 bases and J by 9 bases, with 15 bases left in between. CDR1 is MNHEY, CDR2 SVGAGI, per germline. The CDR3 runs 15 residues. CDR3 coding DNA: TGTGCCAGCAGTTATCTCGGGGTCACGACTTCACCCCTCCACTTT. Protein sequence: CASSYLGVTTSPLHF.

The chain uses TRBV9 and TRBJ1-2, with a weak D call TRBD1 (6 bases). The germline V gene encodes CDR1 SGDLS and CDR2 YYNGEE. The V gene lost 3 bases and the J gene lost 7 bases, with 16 bases spanning the gap. This CDR3 has 14 amino acids. The CDR3 loop reads CASSGSGPRGGYTF. The CDR3 DNA reads as TGTGCCAGCAGCGGATCCGGGCCCAGGGGTGGCTACACCTTC.

The sample holds one count of this clone. The rearrangement joins TRBV6-5 to TRBJ1-6; D is ambiguous. CDR3 length: 15 amino acids. V was pared by 10 bases and J by 0 bases, with 13 bases between. CDR1 is MNHEY and CDR2 is SVGAGI in the germline V gene. The CDR3 DNA follows: TGTGCCACCCTAATCTCAAGCTCCTATAATTCACCCCTCCACTTT. Its protein is CATLISSSYNSPLHF.

The V call is TRBV18, the J call TRBJ1-3; 8 bases match TRBD1. CDR1 is KGHSH, CDR2 LQKENI, per germline. V lost 1 base to trimming and J lost 2 bases; unmatched junction nucleotides: 1. The CDR3 is 15 residues long. The CDR3 protein is CASSPRRGPGNTIYF. As DNA, the CDR3 is TGTGCCAGCTCACCACGCAGGGGGCCTGGAAACACCATATATTTT.

The chain employs TRBV12-3 or TRBV12-4 and TRBJ1-5; TRBD1 matches 7 bases. Trimming took 7 bases from V and 6 from J; bases not matched to a gene: 6. This CDR3 spans 13 amino acids. The CDR3 region is CASTTGLFQPQHF. CDR3 nucleotides: TGTGCCAGCACGACAGGGCTGTTTCAGCCCCAGCATTTT.

The V call is TRBV9, the J call TRBJ1-3, with 7 bases aligning to TRBD1. The CDR3 has 21 amino acids. Germline V gives CDR1 SGDLS, CDR2 YYNGEE. J lost 2 bases, V lost 2 bases, and 22 bases had no gene match. The CDR3 loop is CASSVPEDRRPPNRTGNTIYF. The CDR3 DNA follows: TGTGCCAGCAGCGTGCCTGAGGACAGGCGTCCCCCAAACCGAACTGGAAACACCATATATTTT.

The count of this clone is one. The V gene is TRBV15, the J gene TRBJ1-5, with a possible D match to TRBD1 (6 bases). Germline CDR1 LNHNV, CDR2 YYDKDF (reference sequence). V was shortened by 6 bases and J by 4 bases, with 16 bases between the two germline ends. The CDR3 has 15 amino acids. For the CDR3, the DNA is TGTGCCACCAGATCCGGGACCGGGACAAATCAGCCCCAGCATTTT. Translated: CATRSGTGTNQPQHF.